Listed below are T cell receptor beta chains from one sample, sequenced in a study of T cells expressing NK-cell markers. TCRdb reprocessed the 5' RACE reads and stores each CDR3 protein as one record, lacking DNA. This table lists 150,000 to 170,000 distinct CDR3 sequences. Input material: blood T cells: a sorted CD56 or NKG2C T cell subset, CD4+ or CD8+ T cells, or bulk PBMC T cells (not recorded which). The source of these receptors is a woman aged 50 to 65 in good health. The CDR3 runs from the conserved cysteine through the conserved F or W. Fields, in order: J gene, CDR3 length, V gene, CDR3 protein.

TRBJ1-2,17,TRBV5-1,CASSFTTTGTPPGGYTF
TRBJ2-7,11,TRBV25-1,CATSLSYEQYF
TRBJ1-1,14,TRBV19,CASSIDLEGQKAFF
TRBJ2-5,19,TRBV4-1,CASSQDANPGLAGQETQYF
TRBJ2-7,15,TRBV24-1,CATSDTGTGDSEQYF
TRBJ2-7,13,TRBV10-3,CAITGDRTYEQYF
TRBJ1-2,14,TRBV21-1,CASSSLGTGKGYTF
TRBJ1-1,15,TRBV11-1,CASSLGQGARTEAFF
TRBJ1-1,16,TRBV5-4,CASSTRTGGANTEAFF
TRBJ2-5,16,TRBV3-1,CASSQEGLAEGETQYF
TRBJ2-7,13,TRBV29-1,CSVEGRASYEQYF
TRBJ2-2,12,TRBV12-3/TRBV12-4,CASSPVTGELFF
TRBJ2-7,15,TRBV12-5,CASGSAGTVGYEQYF
TRBJ2-1,15,TRBV27,CASSLSVGLSNEQFF
TRBJ2-5,13,TRBV12-3/TRBV12-4,CASSSTRWETQYF
TRBJ2-7,17,TRBV5-1,CASSYNPEREGNYEQYF
TRBJ2-7,14,TRBV4-1,CASSQEGQGVGQYF
TRBJ2-1,14,TRBV19,CASTVAGLSDEQFF
TRBJ2-7,12,TRBV10-3,CATGQGDYEQYF
TRBJ1-2,15,TRBV5-1,CASSLEGGQFYGYTF
TRBJ2-1,13,TRBV5-6,CASSLGVGNEQFF
TRBJ2-1,17,TRBV5-1,CASSLEARIPYTNEQFF
TRBJ1-1,15,TRBV27,CASSYREGWGTEAFF
TRBJ1-1,13,TRBV12-3/TRBV12-4,CASTQDGGDAAFF
TRBJ2-3,13,TRBV7-9,CAAAGEVADTQYF
TRBJ2-2,17,TRBV11-3,CASSAYLGREDTGELFF
TRBJ2-7,14,TRBV4-2,CASSQELDRAEQYF
TRBJ2-7,17,TRBV3-1,CASSQSLRGVAAYEQYF
TRBJ2-1,12,TRBV12-3/TRBV12-4,CASSSLADEQFF
TRBJ1-1,13,TRBV6-5,CASSSPQKTEAFF
TRBJ1-2,14,TRBV7-9,CASSTLRLGYGYTF
TRBJ2-2,16,TRBV28,CASTKRGTANTGELFF
TRBJ2-2,14,TRBV12-3/TRBV12-4,CASSSGLNTGELFF
TRBJ1-3,16,TRBV10-3,CAISEGQVSSGNTIYF
TRBJ1-4,15,TRBV24-1,CATSDLQGGREKLFF
TRBJ2-1,15,TRBV5-6,CASSLGLAVYNEQFF
TRBJ1-1,13,TRBV15,CATSRDRPAEAFF
TRBJ2-3,18,TRBV6-5,CASSPTGIAGGYADTQYF
TRBJ2-3,14,TRBV4-1,CASSQQWGTDTQYF
TRBJ2-1,12,TRBV12-3/TRBV12-4,CASSLGPPVQFF
TRBJ1-3,17,TRBV10-3,CAISESSARVPGNTIYF
TRBJ2-1,14,TRBV24-1,CATSVGDNYNEQFF
TRBJ2-3,11,TRBV12-3/TRBV12-4,CASSPGDTQYF
TRBJ1-3,14,TRBV7-2,CASSLIGAGNTIYF